The 22 T cell receptor beta chains below were found in one sample sequenced in a study of T-cell memory formation after mild COVID-19. From the 5' RACE reads, TCRdb called clonotypes with MiXCR, one entry per CDR3 protein. Counted here are a few hundred thousand distinct CDR3 sequences, about 15% occurring once; the ten biggest clones make up under 25%. Material for sequencing was PBMCs or a T cell subset sorted from them (not recorded which). These receptors originate from a man aged 18 to 29 who had mild COVID-19 (a few samples of this study predate the infection). Cell type and time point are not known.

The chain joins TRBV3-1 to TRBJ2-5; D may be TRBD2 (5 bases). Per the germline V gene, CDR1 is LGHDT and CDR2 is YNNKEL (reference sequence). V lost 0 bases and J lost 7, with 15 bases in between. This CDR3 has 15 residues. Here the CDR3 DNA reads TGTGCCAGCAGCCAAGAGGGGAAGGAGGAGAGGACCCAGTACTTC. Amino acids: CASSQEGKEERTQYF.

The rearrangement links TRBV5-1 to TRBJ1-1, with D unresolved. The CDR3 spans 15 residues. Germline CDR1 and CDR2: SGHRS and YFSETQ. The V and J ends lost 7 bases and 1 base respectively, with 17 bases between them. The CDR3 reads CASGPQPSGNTEAFF. The DNA for the CDR3 is TGCGCCAGCGGACCCCAGCCATCGGGGAACACTGAAGCTTTCTTT.

The rearrangement joins TRBV9 to TRBJ2-1; 8 bases align to TRBD2. V lost 0 bases, J lost 10 bases, and 6 bases stayed unmatched. From germline, CDR1 is SGDLS and CDR2 YYNGEE. There are 14 residues in the CDR3. The DNA of the CDR3 is TGTGCCAGCAGCGTAGTCCAAAGCGGGGGAGAGCAGTTCTTC. As protein: CASSVVQSGGEQFF.

This clonotype was seen more than once but under ten times. The DNA for the CDR3 is TGTGCCAGCAGTTCCCTCGATGAAAAACTGTTTTTT. Its protein is CASSSLDEKLFF. J is TRBJ1-4 and V is TRBV7-9; no definite D call. Trimming left V 6 bases short and J 6 bases short, with 8 bases between. Germline-derived CDR1 and CDR2 are SEHNR and FQNEAQ (reference sequence). CDR3 length equals 12 residues.

The chain employs TRBV25-1 and TRBJ2-1; TRBD2 aligns across 7 bases. With V trimmed by 1 base and J by 4 bases, 7 bases remained unmatched. CDR3 length: 16 residues. Germline-derived CDR1 and CDR2 are MGHDK and SYGVNS. CDR3 amino acids: CASSESGRGFYNEQFF. In DNA, the CDR3 is TGTGCCAGCAGTGAATCGGGGCGGGGGTTTTACAATGAGCAGTTCTTC.

This clonotype has only one observation. This chain links TRBV10-3 with TRBJ1-2; 11 nucleotides align to TRBD1. The V gene end was trimmed by 10 bases and the J gene end by 6 bases; junction bases not matched to a gene: 4. This CDR3 spans 12 amino acids. Per germline, CDR1 ENHRY and CDR2 SYGVKD. The CDR3 DNA is TGTGCCACCGGACAGGGGGCGAATGGCTACACCTTC. This gives the protein CATGQGANGYTF.

The J gene is TRBJ2-7, the V gene TRBV2; weak D call: TRBD2 (7 bases). The length of the CDR3 is 12 residues. The germline V and J ends were trimmed by 7 bases and 5 bases, with 12 bases remaining between them. CDR1 and CDR2 (germline): SNHLY, FYNNEI. Here the CDR3 reads CASTGGLDEQYV. CDR3 nucleotides: TGTGCCAGCACCGGGGGGCTAGACGAGCAGTACGTC.

This clonotype was seen only a few times. This chain joins TRBV7-6 and TRBJ2-5; D gene uncertain. The V end lost 5 bases, the J end lost 0 bases, and 22 bases lay between the germline ends. The CDR3 consists of 18 residues. Germline V lookup: CDR1 SGHVS, CDR2 FNYEAQ. The CDR3 is CASSLLVSEPANQETQYF. The CDR3 region has the DNA TGTGCCAGCAGCCTTTTAGTGTCCGAACCGGCAAACCAAGAGACCCAGTACTTC.

The chain uses TRBV6-5 and TRBJ1-2; D is unresolved. Germline V gene sequence: CDR1 MNHEY, CDR2 SVGAGI. Trimming stripped 3 bases from V and 5 bases from J, with 13 bases between. This CDR3 is 14 amino acids long. The CDR3: CASSYRANAYGYTF. The CDR3 DNA reads TGTGCCAGCAGTTATAGGGCTAACGCTTATGGCTACACCTTC.

This chain joins TRBV5-1 and TRBJ2-2, with D possibly matching TRBD2 (5 bases). Germline V gives CDR1 SGHRS, CDR2 YFSETQ. Between the trimmed V and J ends, which lost 1 base and 3 bases, there was a span of 10 bases. The length of the CDR3 is 15 residues. CDR3 residues: CASSLTGGYTGELFF. The CDR3 DNA reads as TGCGCCAGCAGCTTGACCGGCGGGTACACCGGGGAGCTGTTTTTT.

This clonotype was seen a few times. The chain uses TRBV6-6 and TRBJ2-3, with 16 bases aligning to TRBD2. The length of the CDR3 is 17 residues. Germline-derived CDR1 and CDR2 are MNHNY and SVGAGI (reference sequence). Unmatched junction bases numbered 13, after V lost 8 bases and J lost 8 bases. The CDR3 loop reads CASWGPGLAGGPPTQYF. The CDR3 bases are TGTGCCAGCTGGGGGCCGGGACTAGCGGGGGGGCCGCCTACGCAGTATTTT.

This clonotype was detected only once. The chain carries TRBV29-1 and TRBJ2-3, with 8 positions matching TRBD2. The CDR3 consists of 16 residues. Germline loops: CDR1 SQVTM, CDR2 ANQGSEA. Germline trimming cut 4 bases from V and 0 bases from J; bases unmatched to any gene: 9. DNA for the CDR3: TGCAGCGTTGCGGCAGGTCCGGGAGGGAGCACAGATACGCAGTATTTT. This translates into CSVAAGPGGSTDTQYF.

This clonotype occurred a few times. This sequence joins TRBV5-1 and TRBJ2-1; 9 bases are a match to TRBD1. The V gene's germline CDR1 is SGHRS and CDR2 YFSETQ. The CDR3 consists of 15 residues. Unmatched junction bases numbered 9, after V lost 2 bases and J lost 9 bases. In DNA form, the CDR3 reads TGCGCCAGCAGCTTTGGGACAGGGAGAGTGGGTGAGCAGTTCTTC. Residues: CASSFGTGRVGEQFF.

This clonotype was seen many times. The rearrangement joins TRBV20-1 to TRBJ2-3; 12 nucleotides align to TRBD2. This CDR3 has 14 residues. CDR1 is DFQATT, CDR2 SNEGSKA, per germline (reference sequence). V trimming: 3 bases; J trimming: 4 bases; junction bases outside the gene matches: 2. The DNA for the CDR3 is TGCAGTGCTAGGACTAGCGGGGGCGCAGATACGCAGTATTTT. This codes for CSARTSGGADTQYF.

This clonotype came up a few times. V is TRBV20-1 and J is TRBJ1-2, with unresolved D. CDR1 and CDR2 (germline): DFQATT, SNEGSKA (reference sequence). The CDR3 loop spans 12 amino acids. V gave up 2 bases and J gave up 5 bases, with 9 bases separating them. This chain's CDR3 is CSARIGIYGYTF. Here the CDR3 DNA reads TGCAGTGCTAGAATAGGGATATATGGCTACACCTTC.

The V call is TRBV6-5, the J call TRBJ1-2, with a weak D call TRBD1 (6 bases). The CDR3 runs to 13 residues. Germline-derived CDR1 and CDR2 are MNHEY and SVGAGI. Trimming took 2 bases from V and 5 from J, leaving 9 bases between them. DNA of the CDR3: TGTGCCAGCAGTTACATCAGGGGTTATGGCTACACCTTC. Translation: CASSYIRGYGYTF.

This clonotype has only a few counts. This rearrangement joins TRBV20-1 to TRBJ1-1; TRBD1 matches 10 bases. Germline CDR1 reads DFQATT; CDR2 reads SNEGSKA (reference sequence). V shed 3 bases and J 0 bases; nucleotides not matched to a gene: 19. This CDR3 contains 20 residues. The CDR3 is CSARTLPPPGQGLLNTEAFF. CDR3 coding DNA: TGCAGTGCTAGGACCCTCCCCCCTCCGGGACAGGGGCTTTTGAACACTGAAGCTTTCTTT.

This clonotype was counted between two and nine times. V gene TRBV28 combines with J gene TRBJ2-5; tentatively, D is TRBD1 (6 bases). The CDR3 has 14 amino acids. Germline CDR1 and CDR2: MDHEN and SYDVKM. Trimming pared 5 bases from V and 1 base from J, leaving 11 bases between. The CDR3 nucleotides read TGTGCCAGCAGTCGGACAGAAACCCAAGAGACCCAGTACTTC. Translated, it gives CASSRTETQETQYF.

This clonotype turned up a few times. The V and J genes are TRBV7-8 and TRBJ2-2, with a possible D match to TRBD1 (5 bases). There are 17 residues in the CDR3. Germline CDR1 reads SGHVS; CDR2 reads FQNEAQ. The V gene lost 5 bases and the J gene lost 1 base, with 17 bases spanning the gap. The CDR3 loop is CASSHPRQNMNTGELFF. The CDR3 DNA reads as TGTGCCAGCAGCCACCCGAGACAGAATATGAACACCGGGGAGCTGTTTTTT.

The CDR3 loop reads CASSQVGRDQFF. CDR3 sequence (DNA): TGTGCCAGCAGCCAAGTCGGCAGGGATCAGTTCTTC. This chain connects TRBV14 to TRBJ2-1; D possibly corresponds to TRBD1 (5 bases). The germline V and J ends were trimmed by 1 base and 13 bases, with 11 bases remaining between them. CDR3 length equals 12 residues. Looked up from germline, CDR1 is SGHDN and CDR2 is FVKESK.

This clonotype was counted between two and nine times. The CDR3 DNA reads as TGCAGCGTTGACCGGACTGAAGCTTTCTTT. Its translation: CSVDRTEAFF. The chain carries TRBV29-1 and TRBJ1-1; D is unclear. The length of the CDR3 is 10 residues. The V end lost 3 bases, the J end lost 5 bases, and 4 bases lay between the germline ends. Germline lookup yields CDR1 SQVTM and CDR2 ANQGSEA.

This chain connects TRBV28 to TRBJ1-5; the match to TRBD1 covers 7 bases. The V and J ends lost 6 bases and 3 bases, in that order; junction bases with no gene match: 2. Germline CDR1 is MDHEN and CDR2 is SYDVKM. CDR3 size: 13 residues. The CDR3 loop reads CASRTGINQPQHF. CDR3 nucleotide sequence: TGTGCCAGCAGGACAGGGATCAATCAGCCCCAGCATTTT.